This T cell receptor (beta chain) was recovered during a study of regulatory T cells in long-lasting Graves disease. Study background: Those with persistent Graves' disease had received antithyroid drugs for over 5 years with positive TSH receptor antibodies.

Points from the study as a whole: Persistent disease was characterized by preferential usage of TRBV28, TRBJ1-2 and TRBJ2-5.

Time point defined: persistent/refractory GD, antithyroid drugs over 5 years with positive TRAb. Extracted PBMC RNA gave rise to the TCR library. Worth noting for this clonotype: Its specificity is not known.

Construction of TCR beta libraries relied on iRepertoire HTBI primers and on Arm-PCR targeting CDR3 regions. From the multiplex PCR reads, TCRdb called clonotypes with MiXCR, one entry per CDR3 protein. The sample gives a few hundred thousand distinct CDR3 sequences, about 25% of which show up once; roughly 30% is in the top ten. Germline lookup yields CDR1 SGHVS and CDR2 FQNEAQ. V lost 3 bases and J 8 bases, leaving 25 bases between the germline ends. The CDR3 is 18 amino acids. The chain joins TRBV7-8 to TRBJ1-4, with TRBD1 as a possible D gene (5 bases). The TCR originated in a female donor with Graves disease. The starting material was peripheral blood mononuclear cells (PBMCs), obtained when the disease was refractory, from a patient treated with antithyroid drugs. The CDR3 here is CASSFLGHQIPKSEKLFF. DNA for the CDR3: TGTGCCAGCAGCTTTCTGGGGCACCAAATCCCTAAAAGCGAAAAACTGTTTTTT.